These 27 T cell receptor beta chains share one sample of origin, sequenced in a study of blood T cell repertoires in COVID-19. Generated by immunoSEQ multiplex PCR, the TCRdb table keeps only in-frame clones and is missing some. The repertoire includes about 200,000 clones, 82% of them detected once, and around 7.8% sits in the top ten. The specimen sequenced was peripheral blood. The receptors were sampled from a woman aged 55-75 years with COVID-19, enrolled during active disease.

The rearrangement uses TRBV30 and TRBJ1-4; D remains ambiguous. The CDR3 sequence is 13 residues long. Per germline, CDR1 GTSNPN and CDR2 SVGIG (reference sequence). Trimming left V 0 bases short and J 8 bases short, with 10 bases between. CDR3 sequence reads: CAWSVRDPEKLFF. CDR3 coding DNA: TGTGCCTGGAGTGTACGGGATCCGGAAAAACTGTTTTTT. The full variable domain, completed using reference TRBV30 and TRBJ1-4, is SQTIHQWPATLVQPVGSPLSLECTVEGTSNPNLYWYRQAAGRGLQLLFYSVGIGQISSEVPQNLSASRPQDRQFILSSKKLLLSDSGFYLCAWSVRDPEKLFFGSGTQLSVL.

The chain employs TRBV3-1 (or the pseudogene TRBV3-2) and TRBJ2-1, with D maybe TRBD2 (5 bases). This CDR3 has 15 amino acids. CDR1 is LGHDT and CDR2 is YNNKEL in the germline V gene (reference sequence). V lost 4 bases and J 4 bases, leaving 14 bases between the germline ends. The CDR3 DNA is TGTGCCAGCAGCCCCCCGACTACACCTTACAATGAGCAGTTCTTC. Amino acids: CASSPPTTPYNEQFF.

The gene calls are TRBV5-6 and TRBJ1-5; D is uncertain. Trimming stripped 0 bases from V and 6 bases from J, with 10 bases between. Germline CDR1 is SGHDT and CDR2 is YYEEEE. This CDR3 is built from 14 residues. CDR3 amino acids: CASSLGQVTQPQHF. As DNA, the CDR3 is TGTGCCAGCAGCTTGGGGCAGGTGACTCAGCCCCAGCATTTT.

This clone was found once. The chain is built from TRBV6-1 and TRBJ1-3, with 9 bases identical to TRBD1. Germline V lookup: CDR1 MNHNS, CDR2 SASEGT. The CDR3 has 14 amino acids. Trimming removed 3 bases from V and 4 bases from J; junction bases left unmatched: 1. The CDR3 region is CASSEDRGGNTIYF. The CDR3 DNA reads TGTGCCAGCAGTGAGGACAGGGGAGGAAACACCATATATTTT.

The CDR3 coding sequence is TGCAGTGCGCCCGGAGTGCGTGGCTACACCTTC. Translated, it gives CSAPGVRGYTF. The chain is built from TRBV20-1 and TRBJ1-2; D unclear. V lost 6 bases and J lost 7, with 12 bases in between. The CDR3 runs to 11 residues. Germline V gives CDR1 DFQATT, CDR2 SNEGSKA (reference sequence).

This clone has only one observation. The chain is built from TRBV7-2 and TRBJ2-7; the match to TRBD1 covers 7 bases. The CDR3 consists of 14 residues. After removal of 1 base from V and 3 bases from J, the junction contained 3 bases not matched to a gene. The germline CDR1 and CDR2 sequences are SGHTA and FQGNSA. The DNA for the CDR3 is TGTGCCAGCAGCTTAGTCGGGACAGTCTACGAGCAGTACTTC. Translated: CASSLVGTVYEQYF.

There are a few counts of this clone. This chain connects TRBV30 to TRBJ1-1; TRBD1 aligns across 7 bases. The CDR3 contains 11 residues. The ends lost 1 base at V and 11 bases at J; junction bases unmatched: 4. Germline V gene lookup returns CDR1 GTSNPN and CDR2 SVGIG (reference sequence). The DNA of the CDR3 is TGTGCCTGGAGTGCGGACAGGAGGGCTTTCTTT. The encoded protein is CAWSADRRAFF. The whole variable domain, filled in from reference TRBV30 and TRBJ1-1, reads SQTIHQWPATLVQPVGSPLSLECTVEGTSNPNLYWYRQAAGRGLQLLFYSVGIGQISSEVPQNLSASRPQDRQFILSSKKLLLSDSGFYLCAWSADRRAFFGQGTRLTVV.

Written as DNA, the CDR3 is TGTGCCAGCAGCCGAGGGACAGGGGTTGATGGCTACACCTTC. As protein: CASSRGTGVDGYTF. The chain links TRBV9 to TRBJ1-2; 10 positions agree with TRBD1. Germline CDR1 reads SGDLS; CDR2 reads YYNGEE. The CDR3 contains 14 residues. V lost 4 bases and J lost 6; bases outside the gene matches: 6.

The CDR3 loop reads CATSRDYLSGELFF. CDR3 DNA sequence: TGTGCCACCAGCAGAGATTACCTATCCGGGGAGCTGTTTTTT. The chain couples TRBV15 to TRBJ2-2; D unclear. Trimming removed 0 bases from V and 6 bases from J, with 8 bases in between. The CDR3 is 14 residues long. The germline gives CDR1 LNHNV, CDR2 YYDKDF (reference sequence).

This clone is a singleton in its sample. This chain connects TRBV3-1 (or the pseudogene TRBV3-2) to TRBJ2-5; D remains ambiguous. Germline-derived CDR1 and CDR2 are LGHDT and YNNKEL (reference sequence). V lost 1 base and J lost 1, with 7 bases in between. This CDR3 has 14 amino acids. The CDR3 nucleotides are TGTGCCAGCAGCCAAGTAAGCACCCAAGAGACCCAGTACTTC. Translation: CASSQVSTQETQYF.

The genes are TRBV2 and TRBJ1-5, with D possibly TRBD1 on 5 matching bases. The CDR3 consists of 14 residues. V lost 6 bases, J lost 4 bases, and 13 bases lay in between. Germline-derived CDR1 and CDR2 are SNHLY and FYNNEI. DNA of the CDR3: TGTGCCAGCAGCCACGACAGTGAGAATCAGCCCCAGCATTTT. Translation: CASSHDSENQPQHF.

V gene TRBV5-1 combines with J gene TRBJ1-2; D unclear. This CDR3 spans 15 amino acids. Germline CDR1 reads SGHRS; CDR2 reads YFSETQ. The V end was cut by 0 bases, the J end by 3 bases, with 12 bases between. This CDR3 is CASSLGPDRDYGYTF. The CDR3 bases are TGCGCCAGCAGCTTGGGTCCGGATCGGGACTATGGCTACACCTTC.

The chain carries TRBV7-3 and TRBJ1-2, with TRBD1 matching over 7 bases. With 5 bases clipped from V and 4 bases from J, the junction kept 13 bases outside the gene matches. The CDR3 is 16 residues long. Germline V lookup: CDR1 SGHTA, CDR2 FQGTGA. This chain's CDR3 is CASSRGPGGGFYGYTF. DNA of the CDR3: TGTGCCAGCAGCCGAGGGCCTGGAGGGGGCTTCTATGGCTACACCTTC.

V usage is TRBV7-9 and J usage is TRBJ2-2; tentatively, D is TRBD1 (6 bases). Trimming stripped 3 bases from V and 6 bases from J, with 14 bases between. The CDR3 covers 15 residues. From germline, CDR1 is SEHNR and CDR2 FQNEAQ (reference sequence). The CDR3, as DNA: TGTGCCAGCAGCTTTGGTGGGGGCAATTCCGGGGAGCTGTTTTTT. Translated: CASSFGGGNSGELFF.

The rearrangement joins TRBV21-1 to TRBJ2-7; the DNA was not used to check the table's D call, TRBD1. TRBV21-1 represents a pseudogene. This CDR3 spans 16 amino acids. The CDR3 bases are TGTGCCAGCAGCAAAGCGCAAGACAGGGGAGGATACGAGCAGTACGTC. Amino acids: CASSKAQDRGGYEQYV.

This chain connects TRBV7-9 to TRBJ1-3; perhaps TRBD1 as D (5 bases). V was trimmed by 6 bases and J by 0 bases, leaving 12 bases between them. This CDR3 region has 15 residues. Germline lookup yields CDR1 SEHNR and CDR2 FQNEAQ (reference sequence). The CDR3 loop is CASRGNRSSGNTIYF. In DNA, the CDR3 is TGTGCCAGCAGGGGTAACAGGTCCTCTGGAAACACCATATATTTT.

The gene calls are TRBV28 and TRBJ2-2; D possibly corresponds to TRBD1 (6 bases). Germline V gene data show CDR1 as MDHEN and CDR2 as SYDVKM. The CDR3 runs 13 residues. Deletions cut 7 bases from V and 4 bases from J, with 10 bases between. The chain's CDR3 is CASNKGVTGELFF. CDR3 in DNA: TGTGCCAGCAATAAGGGGGTCACCGGGGAGCTGTTTTTT.

This clone has only a few counts. The V gene is TRBV27, the J gene TRBJ1-6; no firm D call. This CDR3 spans 17 amino acids. Germline V lookup: CDR1 MNHEY, CDR2 SMNVEV (reference sequence). The germline V and J ends were trimmed by 0 bases and 7 bases, with 16 bases remaining between them. The DNA for the CDR3 is TGTGCCAGCAGTTTATCACCTCATCCGGGAATGAATTCACCCCTCCACTTT. Its translation is CASSLSPHPGMNSPLHF.

J is TRBJ1-5 and V is TRBV27, with TRBD1 matching 12 bases. V shed 0 bases, J shed 6 bases, and the junction held 6 bases outside the gene matches. Germline V CDR1 and CDR2: MNHEY, SMNVEV (reference sequence). This CDR3 spans 17 amino acids. In DNA form, the CDR3 reads TGTGCCAGCAGTTTATCGGCCGGGACAGGGGGCCGTCAGCCCCAGCATTTT. The encoded protein is CASSLSAGTGGRQPQHF.

This clone was counted between two and nine times. The chain links TRBV19 to TRBJ2-2; TRBD2 might be the D (6 bases). V was cut by 3 bases and J by 6 bases, with 14 bases left in between. Germline V gene lookup returns CDR1 LNHDA and CDR2 SQIVND (reference sequence). This CDR3 comprises 15 residues. CDR3 coding DNA: TGTGCCAGTAGTATCGGGCGGGACCCCCCCGGGGAGCTGTTTTTT. Translated, it gives CASSIGRDPPGELFF.

J is TRBJ1-2 and V is TRBV6-2 or TRBV6-3; TRBD1 matches 11 bases. V lost 2 bases to trimming and J lost 6 bases; unmatched junction nucleotides: 8. The CDR3 is 16 residues long. The germline V gene encodes CDR1 MNHEY and CDR2 SVGEGT. The CDR3 loop reads CASSYPDRGRTDGYTF. The CDR3 region has the DNA TGTGCCAGCAGTTACCCGGACAGGGGGCGAACGGATGGCTACACCTTC.

This clone was detected only once. The chain links TRBV28 to TRBJ2-7; tentatively, D is TRBD2 (5 bases). The V end lost 6 bases, the J end lost 4 bases, and 10 bases lay between the germline ends. Germline V CDR1 and CDR2: MDHEN, SYDVKM. The CDR3 consists of 12 residues. The chain's CDR3 is CASSPDYYEQYF. The CDR3 coding sequence is TGTGCCAGCAGCCCCGACTATTACGAGCAGTACTTC. The whole variable domain, remainder taken from reference TRBV28 and TRBJ2-7, is DVKVTQSSRYLVKRTGEKVFLECVQDMDHENMFWYRQDPGLGLRLIYFSYDVKMKEKGDIPEGYSVSREKKERFSLILESASTNQTSMYLCASSPDYYEQYFGPGTRLTVT.

CDR3 region: CASSVAAVGGSTDTQYF. As DNA, the CDR3 is TGTGCCAGCAGCGTAGCGGCAGTTGGCGGCTCGACAGATACGCAGTATTTT. The rearrangement uses TRBV9 and TRBJ2-3; no reliable D call. The V and J ends lost 0 bases and 3 bases respectively, with 17 bases between them. Germline loops: CDR1 SGDLS, CDR2 YYNGEE. The CDR3 has 17 amino acids.

The chain links TRBV24-1 to TRBJ2-2; 11 positions agree with TRBD2. Unmatched junction bases numbered 5, after V lost 5 bases and J lost 1 base. Per germline, CDR1 KGHDR and CDR2 SFDVKD. The CDR3 has 17 residues. In DNA, the CDR3 is TGTGCCACCAGTGTCACCGGACTAGCGGGGAACACCGGGGAGCTGTTTTTT. Its translation is CATSVTGLAGNTGELFF.

This sequence joins TRBV6-5 and TRBJ2-1; TRBD1 aligns across 8 bases. The CDR3 has 15 amino acids. J was trimmed by 4 bases and V by 6 bases; bases with no gene match: 8. Germline V gives CDR1 MNHEY, CDR2 SVGAGI. The CDR3 sequence: CASSLGQGYYNEQFF. The CDR3, as DNA: TGTGCCAGCAGCCTAGGACAGGGTTATTACAATGAGCAGTTCTTC.

This clone was seen many times. This chain links TRBV6-6 with TRBJ2-7, with 10 nucleotides matching TRBD2. V lost 5 bases and J lost 5; bases outside the gene matches: 12. Germline-derived CDR1 and CDR2 are MNHNY and SVGAGI (reference sequence). The CDR3 is 16 amino acids. The CDR3 coding sequence is TGTGCCAGCAGTCCCCCGGCTAGCGGGAGTAGCCACGAGCAGTACTTC. This encodes CASSPPASGSSHEQYF.

The chain combines TRBV6-5 with TRBJ2-4, with 8 bases matching TRBD2. Germline lookup yields CDR1 MNHEY and CDR2 SVGAGI. Trimming at V came to 2 bases and at J to 5 bases, leaving 8 bases not matched to a gene. This CDR3 has 16 residues. Here the CDR3 DNA reads TGTGCCAGCAGTTACGTCCCGGGGGGGCTGGAAAACATTCAGTACTTC. Protein: CASSYVPGGLENIQYF.